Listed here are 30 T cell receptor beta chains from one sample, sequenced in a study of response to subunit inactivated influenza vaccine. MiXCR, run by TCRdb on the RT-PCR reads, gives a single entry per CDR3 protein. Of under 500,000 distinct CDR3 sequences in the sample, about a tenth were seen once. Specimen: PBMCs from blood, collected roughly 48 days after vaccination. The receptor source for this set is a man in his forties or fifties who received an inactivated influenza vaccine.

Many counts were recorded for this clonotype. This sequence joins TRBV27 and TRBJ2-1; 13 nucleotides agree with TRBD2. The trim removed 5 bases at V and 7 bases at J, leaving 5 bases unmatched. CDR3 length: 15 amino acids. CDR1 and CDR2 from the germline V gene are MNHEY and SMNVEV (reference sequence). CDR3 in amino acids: CASSRWTSGSNEQFF. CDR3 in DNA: TGTGCCAGCAGTCGCTGGACTAGCGGGAGTAATGAGCAGTTCTTC.

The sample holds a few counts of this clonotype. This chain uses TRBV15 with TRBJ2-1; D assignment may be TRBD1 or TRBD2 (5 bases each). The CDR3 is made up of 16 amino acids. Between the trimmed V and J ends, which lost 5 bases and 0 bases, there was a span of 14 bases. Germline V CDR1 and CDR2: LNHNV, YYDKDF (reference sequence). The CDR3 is CATSRGRSSSYNEQFF. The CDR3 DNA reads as TGTGCCACCAGCCGGGGACGGTCGAGCTCCTACAATGAGCAGTTCTTC.

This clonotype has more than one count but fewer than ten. The chain's CDR3 is CSAGGNHEQYF. Written as DNA, the CDR3 is TGCAGTGCTGGGGGAAACCACGAGCAGTACTTC. This rearrangement joins TRBV20-1 to TRBJ2-7; D may match TRBD1 or TRBD2 (5 bases each). Trimming took off 5 bases at V and 5 bases at J, with 10 bases between the two ends. The CDR3 sequence is 11 residues long. From germline, CDR1 is DFQATT and CDR2 SNEGSKA (reference sequence).

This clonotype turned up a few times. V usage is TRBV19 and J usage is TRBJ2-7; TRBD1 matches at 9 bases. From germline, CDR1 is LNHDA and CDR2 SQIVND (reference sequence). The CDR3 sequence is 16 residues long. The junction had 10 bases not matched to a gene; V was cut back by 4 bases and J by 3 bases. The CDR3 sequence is CASSTLPGQGDYEQYF. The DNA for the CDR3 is TGTGCCAGTAGTACTCTACCGGGACAGGGAGACTACGAGCAGTACTTC.

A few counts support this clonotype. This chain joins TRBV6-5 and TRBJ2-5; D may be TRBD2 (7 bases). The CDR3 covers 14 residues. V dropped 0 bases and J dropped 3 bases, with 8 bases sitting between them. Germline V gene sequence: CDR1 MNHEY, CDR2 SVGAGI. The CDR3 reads CASSYSGGEETQYF. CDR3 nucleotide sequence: TGTGCCAGCAGTTACTCAGGGGGGGAAGAGACCCAGTACTTC.

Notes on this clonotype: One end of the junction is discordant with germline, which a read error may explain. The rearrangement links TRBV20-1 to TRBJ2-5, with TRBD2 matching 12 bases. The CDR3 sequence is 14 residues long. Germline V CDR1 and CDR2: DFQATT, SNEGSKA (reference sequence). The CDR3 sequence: CSARGTSGKESQYF. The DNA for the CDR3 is TGCAGTGCTAGAGGGACTAGCGGGAAAGAGTCCCAGTACTTC.

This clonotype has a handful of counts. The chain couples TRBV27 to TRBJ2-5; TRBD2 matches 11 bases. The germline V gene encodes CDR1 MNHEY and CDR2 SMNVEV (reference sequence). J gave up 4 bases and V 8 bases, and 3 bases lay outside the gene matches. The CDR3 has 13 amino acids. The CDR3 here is CASQLAGAETQYF. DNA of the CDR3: TGTGCCAGCCAACTAGCGGGGGCAGAGACCCAGTACTTC.

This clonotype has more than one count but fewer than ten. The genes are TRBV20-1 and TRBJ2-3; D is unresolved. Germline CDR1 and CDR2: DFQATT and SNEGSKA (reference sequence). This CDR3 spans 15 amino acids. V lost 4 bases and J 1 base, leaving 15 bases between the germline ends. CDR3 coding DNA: TGCAGTGCTATTGAGGCGGACCGCGGCACAGATACGCAGTATTTT. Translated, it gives CSAIEADRGTDTQYF.

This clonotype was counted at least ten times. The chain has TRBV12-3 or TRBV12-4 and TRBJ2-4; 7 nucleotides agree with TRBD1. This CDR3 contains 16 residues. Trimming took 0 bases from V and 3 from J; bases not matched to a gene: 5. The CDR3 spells CASSLAETGIKNIQYF. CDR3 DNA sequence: TGTGCCAGCAGTTTAGCGGAGACAGGGATCAAAAACATTCAGTACTTC.

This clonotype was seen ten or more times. CDR3 sequence reads: CASSTTGGVGTGELFF. In DNA, the CDR3 is TGTGCCAGCAGTACTACAGGGGGCGTCGGCACCGGGGAGCTGTTTTTT. J is TRBJ2-2 and V is TRBV27; 9 bases line up with TRBD1. Trimming cost V 5 bases and J 4 bases; bases outside gene matches: 8. The CDR3 covers 16 residues. Germline CDR1 reads MNHEY; CDR2 reads SMNVEV (reference sequence).

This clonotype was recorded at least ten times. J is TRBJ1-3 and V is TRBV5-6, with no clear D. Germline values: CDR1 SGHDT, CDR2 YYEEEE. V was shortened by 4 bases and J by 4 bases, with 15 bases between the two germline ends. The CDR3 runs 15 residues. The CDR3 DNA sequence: TGTGCCAGCAGCGACCCCGAGGGCCTGGGAAACACCATATATTTT. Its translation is CASSDPEGLGNTIYF. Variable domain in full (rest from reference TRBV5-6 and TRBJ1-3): DAGVTQSPTHLIKTRGQQVTLRCSPKSGHDTVSWYQQALGQGPQFIFQYYEEEERQRGNFPDRFSGHQFPNYSSELNVNALLLGDSALYLCASSDPEGLGNTIYFGEGSWLTVV.

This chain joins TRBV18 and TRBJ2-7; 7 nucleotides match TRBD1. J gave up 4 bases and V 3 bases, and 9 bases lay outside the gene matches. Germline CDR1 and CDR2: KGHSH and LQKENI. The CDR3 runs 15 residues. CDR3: CASSPGRGFEYEQYF. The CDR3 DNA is TGTGCCAGCTCACCGGGCAGGGGGTTCGAGTACGAGCAGTACTTC. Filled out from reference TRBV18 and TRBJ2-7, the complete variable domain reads NAGVMQNPRHLVRRRGQEARLRCSPMKGHSHVYWYRQLPEEGLKFMVYLQKENIIDESGMPKERFSAEFPKEGPSILRIQQVVRGDSAAYFCASSPGRGFEYEQYFGPGTRLTVT.

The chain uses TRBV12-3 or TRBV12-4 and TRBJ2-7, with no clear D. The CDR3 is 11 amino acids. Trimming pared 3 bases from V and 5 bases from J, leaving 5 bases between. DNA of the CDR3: TGTGCCAGCAGTTTGTTACACGAGCAGTACTTC. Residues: CASSLLHEQYF.

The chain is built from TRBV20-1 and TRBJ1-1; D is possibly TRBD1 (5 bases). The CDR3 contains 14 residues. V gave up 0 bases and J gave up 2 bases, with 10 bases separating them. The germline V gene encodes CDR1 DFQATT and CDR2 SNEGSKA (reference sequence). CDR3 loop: CSARDGAGNTEAFF. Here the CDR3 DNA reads TGCAGTGCTAGAGATGGGGCAGGAAACACTGAAGCTTTCTTT.

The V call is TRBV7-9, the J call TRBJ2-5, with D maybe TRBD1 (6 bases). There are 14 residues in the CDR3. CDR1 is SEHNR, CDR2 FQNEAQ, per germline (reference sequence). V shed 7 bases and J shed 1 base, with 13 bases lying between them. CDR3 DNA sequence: TGTGCCAGCAACCGCCGGACAGCCCAAGAGACCCAGTACTTC. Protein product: CASNRRTAQETQYF.

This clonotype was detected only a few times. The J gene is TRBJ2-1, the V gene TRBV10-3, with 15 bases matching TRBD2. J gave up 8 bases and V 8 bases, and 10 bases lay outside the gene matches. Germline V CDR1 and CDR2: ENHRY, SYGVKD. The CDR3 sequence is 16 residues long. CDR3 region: CAISTGLAGGGYEQFF. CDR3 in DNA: TGTGCCATCTCAACGGGACTAGCGGGGGGCGGGTATGAGCAGTTCTTC.

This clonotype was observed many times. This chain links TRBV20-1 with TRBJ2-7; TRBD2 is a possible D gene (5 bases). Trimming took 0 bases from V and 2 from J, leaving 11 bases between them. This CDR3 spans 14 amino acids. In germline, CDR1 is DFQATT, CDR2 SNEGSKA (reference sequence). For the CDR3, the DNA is TGCAGTGCTAGAGAGGCGGGCCTAGCCTACGAGCAGTACTTC. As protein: CSAREAGLAYEQYF.

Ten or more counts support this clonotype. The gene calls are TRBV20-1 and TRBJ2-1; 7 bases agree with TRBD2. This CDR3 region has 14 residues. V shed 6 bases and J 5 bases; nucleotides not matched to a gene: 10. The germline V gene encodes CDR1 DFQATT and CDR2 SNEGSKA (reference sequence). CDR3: CSAYRTRSNNEQFF. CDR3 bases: TGCAGTGCCTATAGGACTAGATCGAACAATGAGCAGTTCTTC.

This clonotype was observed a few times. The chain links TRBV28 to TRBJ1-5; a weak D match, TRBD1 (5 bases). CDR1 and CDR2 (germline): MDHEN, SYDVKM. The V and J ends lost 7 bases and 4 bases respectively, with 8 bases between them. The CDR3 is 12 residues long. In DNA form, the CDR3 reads TGTGCCAGCACCAGGGAGAATCAGCCCCAGCATTTT. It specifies CASTRENQPQHF.

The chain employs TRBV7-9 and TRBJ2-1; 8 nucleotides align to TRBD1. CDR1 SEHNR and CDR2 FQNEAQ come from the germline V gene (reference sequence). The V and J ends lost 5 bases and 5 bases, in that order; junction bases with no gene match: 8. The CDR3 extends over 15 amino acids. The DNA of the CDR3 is TGTGCCAGCAGCCCGGCCAGGGGGCTAAACAATGAGCAGTTCTTC. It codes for CASSPARGLNNEQFF.

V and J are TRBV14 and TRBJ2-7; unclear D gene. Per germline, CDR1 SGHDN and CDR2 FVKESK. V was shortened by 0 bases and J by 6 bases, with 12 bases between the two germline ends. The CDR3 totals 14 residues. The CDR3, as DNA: TGTGCCAGCAGCCAAGAAACGAGATCGGGCGAGCAGTACTTC. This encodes CASSQETRSGEQYF.

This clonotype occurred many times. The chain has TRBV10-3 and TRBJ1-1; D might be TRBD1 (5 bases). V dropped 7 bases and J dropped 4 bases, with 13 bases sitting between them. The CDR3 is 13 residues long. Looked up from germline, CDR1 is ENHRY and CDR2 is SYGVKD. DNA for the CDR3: TGTGCCATCACCGAGGAAGGGGTCACTGAAGCTTTCTTT. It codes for CAITEEGVTEAFF.

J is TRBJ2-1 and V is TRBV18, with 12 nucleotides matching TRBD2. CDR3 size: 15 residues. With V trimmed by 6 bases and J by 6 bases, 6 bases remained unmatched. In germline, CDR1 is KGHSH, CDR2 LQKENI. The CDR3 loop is CASSPSSGRANEQFF. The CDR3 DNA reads TGTGCCAGCTCGCCATCTAGCGGGAGGGCCAATGAGCAGTTCTTC.

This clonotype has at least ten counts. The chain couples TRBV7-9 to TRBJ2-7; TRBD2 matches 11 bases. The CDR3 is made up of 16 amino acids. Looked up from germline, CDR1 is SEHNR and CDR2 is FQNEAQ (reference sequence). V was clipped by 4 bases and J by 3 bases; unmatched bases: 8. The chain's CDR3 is CASSSPTSGTNYEQYF. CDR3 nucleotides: TGTGCCAGCAGCTCACCGACTAGCGGGACCAACTACGAGCAGTACTTC.

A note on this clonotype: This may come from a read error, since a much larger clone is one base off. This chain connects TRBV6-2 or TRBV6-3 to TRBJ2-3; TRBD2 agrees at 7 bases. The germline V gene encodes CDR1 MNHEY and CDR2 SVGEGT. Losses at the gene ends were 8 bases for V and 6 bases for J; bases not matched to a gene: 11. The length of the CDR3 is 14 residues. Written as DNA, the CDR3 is TGTGCCAGCGGAAAGGCGGGAGCGGGTGATACGCAGTATTTT. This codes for CASGKAGAGDTQYF.

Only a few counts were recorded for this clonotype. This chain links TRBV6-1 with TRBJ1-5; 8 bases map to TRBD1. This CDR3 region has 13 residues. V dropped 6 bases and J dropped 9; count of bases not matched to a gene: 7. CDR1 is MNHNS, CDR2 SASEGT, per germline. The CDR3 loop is CASRETGGGPQHF. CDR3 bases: TGTGCCAGCAGAGAAACAGGGGGAGGGCCCCAGCATTTT.

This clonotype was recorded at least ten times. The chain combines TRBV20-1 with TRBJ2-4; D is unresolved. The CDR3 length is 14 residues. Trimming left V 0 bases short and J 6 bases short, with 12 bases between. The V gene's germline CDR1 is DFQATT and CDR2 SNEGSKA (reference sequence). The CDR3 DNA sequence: TGCAGTGCTAGAGATCCCACAGCTGTAAACATTCAGTACTTC. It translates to CSARDPTAVNIQYF.

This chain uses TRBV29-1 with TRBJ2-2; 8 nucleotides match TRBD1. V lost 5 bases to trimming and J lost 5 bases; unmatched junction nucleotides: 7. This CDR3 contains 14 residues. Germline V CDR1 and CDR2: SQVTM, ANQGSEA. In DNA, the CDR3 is TGCAGCGTTAAGGGACAGGCGGGGACCGGGGAGCTGTTTTTT. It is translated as CSVKGQAGTGELFF.

This chain's CDR3 is CASSLRIAGGDAGELFF. CDR3 bases: TGTGCCAGCAGCTTAAGAATAGCGGGAGGTGACGCCGGGGAGCTGTTTTTT. The chain recombines TRBV7-9 with TRBJ2-2; 10 bases line up with TRBD2. CDR3 length equals 17 residues. Germline CDR1 and CDR2: SEHNR and FQNEAQ (reference sequence). Germline trimming cut 2 bases from V and 6 bases from J; bases unmatched to any gene: 9.

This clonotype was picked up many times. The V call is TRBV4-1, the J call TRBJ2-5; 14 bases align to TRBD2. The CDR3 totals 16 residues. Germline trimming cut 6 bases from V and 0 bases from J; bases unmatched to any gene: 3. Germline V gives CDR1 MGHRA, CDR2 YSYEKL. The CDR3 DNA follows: TGCGCCAGCAGAGGGACTAGCGGGGGAGACCAAGAGACCCAGTACTTC. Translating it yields CASRGTSGGDQETQYF.